A single sample is the source of the 25 T cell receptor beta chains below, sequenced in a study of cytomegalovirus exposure and HLA in healthy donors. PCR amplification relied on 60 Vbeta primers (plus 13 Jbeta primers). Assay used: immunoSEQ multiplex PCR; TCRdb lists only in-frame clones, some missing. In the table there are about 160,000 clones, over 80% of which are singletons. Sequenced sample: PBMCs. These receptors all come from a woman between 18 and 29 years old in good health and CMV-seronegative.

The chain couples TRBV2 to TRBJ1-2, with D perhaps TRBD1 (6 bases). The germline V and J ends were trimmed by 5 bases and 8 bases, with 15 bases remaining between them. The germline V gene has CDR1 SNHLY and CDR2 FYNNEI. This CDR3 region has 13 residues. The CDR3 DNA is TGTGCCAGCAGTTCCAAGGGGGTGGGAGGCTACACCTTC. It codes for CASSSKGVGGYTF.

This chain uses TRBV29-1 with TRBJ1-2; the D is unclear. The CDR3 has 13 residues. The germline gives CDR1 SQVTM, CDR2 ANQGSEA. V was pared by 6 bases and J by 3 bases, with 14 bases between. CDR3 nucleotides: TGCAGCGTCCAAGGCCGCGGGGACTATGGCTACACCTTC. Its translation is CSVQGRGDYGYTF. The whole variable domain, filled in from reference TRBV29-1 and TRBJ1-2, reads SAVISQKPSRDICQRGTSLTIQCQVDSQVTMMFWYRQQPGQSLTLIATANQGSEATYESGFVIDKFPISRPNLTFSTLTVSNMSPEDSSIYLCSVQGRGDYGYTFGSGTRLTVV.

The V call is TRBV11-2, the J call TRBJ2-7, with 8 nucleotides matching TRBD2. The CDR3 consists of 15 residues. With V trimmed by 5 bases and J by 6 bases, 12 bases remained unmatched. Germline-derived CDR1 and CDR2 are SGHAT and FQNNGV. This chain's CDR3 is CASSPLAGTTPEQYF. The CDR3, as DNA: TGTGCCAGCAGCCCCTTAGCGGGGACAACCCCCGAGCAGTACTTC.

The V call is TRBV15, the J call TRBJ2-3, with TRBD2 matching over 11 bases. The CDR3 consists of 19 residues. V shed 2 bases and J 5 bases; nucleotides not matched to a gene: 15. Germline lookup yields CDR1 LNHNV and CDR2 YYDKDF (reference sequence). CDR3: CATSRSHKGLAGQKDTQYF. The CDR3 DNA follows: TGTGCCACCAGCAGATCGCACAAAGGACTAGCGGGTCAAAAAGATACGCAGTATTTT.

V is TRBV5-4 and J is TRBJ2-2; D is perhaps TRBD2 (5 bases). The CDR3 length is 14 residues. Trimming cost V 4 bases and J 2 bases, with 9 bases left between them. Germline loops: CDR1 SGHNT, CDR2 YYREEE (reference sequence). CDR3 amino acids: CASSPGLNTGELFF. CDR3 nucleotide sequence: TGTGCCAGCAGCCCCGGACTTAACACCGGGGAGCTGTTTTTT.

V is TRBV19 and J is TRBJ1-5; D not certain. V lost 1 base to trimming and J lost 0 bases, with 7 bases between them. Germline lookup yields CDR1 LNHDA and CDR2 SQIVND (reference sequence). This CDR3 is built from 15 residues. CDR3 amino acids: CASSIGGNSNQPQHF. The DNA for the CDR3 is TGTGCCAGTAGTATAGGAGGAAATAGCAATCAGCCCCAGCATTTT.

This clone was seen more than once but under ten times. Distinct nucleotide sequences in the sample also encode this CDR3. V gene TRBV18 combines with J gene TRBJ1-5; unclear D gene. The V and J ends lost 4 bases and 1 base respectively, with 20 bases between them. The CDR3 covers 18 residues. Germline assignment: CDR1 KGHSH and CDR2 LQKENI. CDR3: CASSLTEGLLGSNQPQHF. CDR3 coding DNA: TGTGCCAGCTCACTTACGGAGGGATTGCTAGGAAGCAATCAGCCCCAGCATTTT.

The chain uses TRBV5-6 and TRBJ2-7; 10 nucleotides match TRBD1. There are 14 residues in the CDR3. V lost 2 bases, J lost 3 bases, and 2 bases stayed unmatched. CDR1 is SGHDT and CDR2 is YYEEEE in the germline V gene. CDR3 nucleotide sequence: TGTGCCAGCAGCTTTCGGACAGGGGGCTACGAGCAGTACTTC. Its translation: CASSFRTGGYEQYF.

This clone has only a few counts. This chain connects TRBV6-4 to TRBJ2-3; 7 bases fit TRBD1. The CDR3 spans 14 residues. Germline loops: CDR1 MRHNA, CDR2 SNTAGT. V was clipped by 4 bases and J by 3 bases; unmatched bases: 4. The CDR3 sequence is CASSASGGTDTQYF. The CDR3 DNA follows: TGTGCCAGCAGTGCGTCAGGGGGTACAGATACGCAGTATTTT.

The rearrangement joins TRBV4-2 to TRBJ2-7, with D possibly being TRBD1 (6 bases). Germline CDR1 and CDR2: LGHNA and YNFKEQ. The ends were cut back, 2 bases at V and 5 bases at J, with 19 bases in the middle. The CDR3 length is 16 residues. CDR3 nucleotides: TGTGCCAGCAGCCAATATCGGGGTCAGGGGAGCGACGAGCAGTACTTC. Its protein is CASSQYRGQGSDEQYF.

V and J are TRBV6-5 and TRBJ2-7; TRBD2 matches 13 bases. V was pared by 6 bases and J by 4 bases, with 6 bases of the junction left unmatched. This CDR3 comprises 15 residues. The germline V gene has CDR1 MNHEY and CDR2 SVGAGI. The CDR3 DNA is TGTGCCAGCAGGAGACTAGCGGGGGGCCAATACGAGCAGTACTTC. This codes for CASRRLAGGQYEQYF.

CDR3 nucleotides: TGTGCCAGCATGCCCCCACAGAGACAAGAGACCCAGTACTTC. Residues: CASMPPQRQETQYF. This chain connects TRBV25-1 to TRBJ2-5; D unresolved. The CDR3 is made up of 14 amino acids. Germline CDR1 MGHDK, CDR2 SYGVNS. V shed 7 bases and J shed 2 bases, with 14 bases lying between them.

The V and J genes are TRBV9 and TRBJ1-6; 7 bases are a match to TRBD1. The V gene end was trimmed by 3 bases and the J gene end by 7 bases; junction bases not matched to a gene: 4. The germline gives CDR1 SGDLS, CDR2 YYNGEE. The CDR3 runs 14 residues. The CDR3 DNA follows: TGTGCCAGCAGCGGGGACAGATTAAATTCACCCCTCCACTTT. Encoded protein: CASSGDRLNSPLHF. The full variable domain, rest sourced from reference TRBV9 and TRBJ1-6, is DSGVTQTPKHLITATGQRVTLRCSPRSGDLSVYWYQQSLDQGLQFLIQYYNGEERAKGNILERFSAQQFPDLHSELNLSSLELGDSALYFCASSGDRLNSPLHFGNGTRLTVT.

The genes are TRBV18 and TRBJ1-2, with a possible D match to TRBD1 (5 bases). V was clipped by 3 bases and J by 10 bases, with 12 bases between them. Germline values: CDR1 KGHSH, CDR2 LQKENI. The CDR3 spans 12 residues. CDR3 protein: CASSPWDFHYTF. For the CDR3, the DNA is TGTGCCAGCTCACCCTGGGACTTCCACTACACCTTC.

This rearrangement joins TRBV30 to TRBJ1-1; the D gene is possibly TRBD1 (6 bases). The V and J ends lost 5 bases and 2 bases respectively, with 21 bases between them. Germline-derived CDR1 and CDR2 are GTSNPN and SVGIG (reference sequence). This CDR3 spans 16 amino acids. The CDR3 coding sequence is TGTGCCTGGTTTGGGGGCCAACTCCCCATAAACACTGAAGCTTTCTTT. The encoded protein is CAWFGGQLPINTEAFF.

The chain couples TRBV19 to TRBJ1-4; no reliable D call. Trimming shortened V by 4 bases and J by 4 bases, and 7 bases separated the two germline ends. CDR1 LNHDA and CDR2 SQIVND come from the germline V gene (reference sequence). This CDR3 is 13 amino acids long. CDR3: CASSTQVNEKLFF. The DNA of the CDR3 is TGTGCCAGTAGTACCCAGGTTAATGAAAAACTGTTTTTT.

This sequence joins TRBV28 and TRBJ1-4, with no clear D. Germline CDR1 and CDR2: MDHEN and SYDVKM. The CDR3 is 15 residues long. V was clipped by 6 bases and J by 4 bases, with 15 bases between them. CDR3 amino acids: CASSSGAARNEKLFF. DNA for the CDR3: TGTGCCAGCAGCTCAGGCGCCGCCCGTAATGAAAAACTGTTTTTT.

The rearrangement uses TRBV4-1 and TRBJ2-3; 11 nucleotides align to TRBD2. The CDR3 is made up of 20 amino acids. Looked up from germline, CDR1 is MGHRA and CDR2 is YSYEKL. Losses at the gene ends were 0 bases for V and 6 bases for J; bases not matched to a gene: 17. CDR3 DNA: TGCGCCAGCAGCCAAGAAGGGTCAATCTCTAATAGCGGGGGGGCGGATACGCAGTATTTT. Amino acids: CASSQEGSISNSGGADTQYF.

The chain joins TRBV11-2 to TRBJ1-6, with TRBD1 identical over 9 bases. Germline-derived CDR1 and CDR2 are SGHAT and FQNNGV. The CDR3 has 15 residues. V shed 3 bases and J 7 bases; nucleotides not matched to a gene: 4. CDR3 protein: CASSFWTGENSPLHF. CDR3 in DNA: TGTGCCAGCAGCTTCTGGACAGGGGAGAATTCACCCCTCCACTTT.

The gene calls are TRBV4-2 and TRBJ1-1; 7 nucleotides align to TRBD1. The CDR3 consists of 16 residues. J gave up 4 bases and V 0 bases, and 8 bases lay outside the gene matches. Looked up from germline, CDR1 is LGHNA and CDR2 is YNFKEQ. Here the CDR3 reads CASSQDPLTGTTEAFF. In DNA, the CDR3 is TGTGCCAGCAGCCAAGATCCGTTGACAGGGACCACTGAAGCTTTCTTT.

V usage is TRBV30 and J usage is TRBJ1-2; weak D call: TRBD1 (6 bases). The germline V and J ends were trimmed by 7 bases and 3 bases, with 21 bases remaining between them. Germline values: CDR1 GTSNPN, CDR2 SVGIG (reference sequence). CDR3 length: 15 residues. This CDR3 is CASLHRARGDYGYTF. CDR3 coding DNA: TGTGCCTCGTTGCACAGGGCAAGAGGGGACTATGGCTACACCTTC.

The chain recombines TRBV14 with TRBJ2-1, with D unresolved. V was shortened by 3 bases and J by 0 bases, with 3 bases between the two germline ends. Germline loops: CDR1 SGHDN, CDR2 FVKESK. The CDR3 is 13 amino acids. The CDR3 loop is CASSHRSYNEQFF. CDR3 in DNA: TGTGCCAGCAGCCACCGCTCCTACAATGAGCAGTTCTTC.

The genes are TRBV27 and TRBJ1-6; D remains unclear. Germline V gives CDR1 MNHEY, CDR2 SMNVEV (reference sequence). CDR3 size: 16 residues. V shed 4 bases and J shed 0 bases, with 10 bases lying between them. Written as DNA, the CDR3 is TGTGCCAGCAGTTCATCGTGGAGCTCCTATAATTCACCCCTCCACTTT. The encoded protein is CASSSSWSSYNSPLHF.

V usage is TRBV6-1 and J usage is TRBJ2-7, with 9 bases aligning to TRBD1. V shed 6 bases, J shed 2 bases, and the junction held 8 bases outside the gene matches. Germline lookup yields CDR1 MNHNS and CDR2 SASEGT. This CDR3 has 15 residues. The CDR3 is CASSPDRGITYEQYF. The CDR3 coding sequence is TGTGCCAGCAGCCCAGACAGGGGGATCACCTACGAGCAGTACTTC.

The chain carries TRBV29-1 and TRBJ1-2, with 7 bases fitting TRBD1. This CDR3 region has 12 residues. Germline assignment: CDR1 SQVTM and CDR2 ANQGSEA. Unmatched junction bases numbered 3, after V lost 4 bases and J lost 4 bases. CDR3 sequence (DNA): TGCAGCGTTGGTAGGGACAGCTATGGCTACACCTTC. It encodes CSVGRDSYGYTF.